This T cell receptor (beta chain) was sequenced during a study of blood T cell repertoires in COVID-19 (dated by TCRdb to 2018 to 2021). Background on the whole study: Collaborator samples came from the United States, Italy and Spain and covered acute and convalescent phases of COVID-19. The material from the prospective study consisted of cDNA or gDNA derived from T cells, B-cell-depleted T cells, or PBMCs. Where available, HLA class I and class II types were obtained from metadata supplied by the sample provider rather than from assay-based typing. Subjects who had been exposed to COVID-19, were actively infected with it, or had recovered from it provided the deeply sampled blood TCRbeta repertoires that made up the dataset. A de-identified subject ID, COVID-19 status, age in years and sex were almost always included in the sample metadata. Samples were obtained from the ongoing ImmuneRACE study (first 160 participants) and from 1,200 or so subjects provided by 6 global collaborators. A freely available public database, intended as a resource for researchers studying the immune response to SARS-CoV-2, is where the repertoires were released.

Spanning cysteine to phenylalanine, the CDR3 consists of 17 amino acids. This entry keeps only the CDR3 DNA: 51 bases, framed from base 1. CDR1 is given as MNHNY and CDR2 as SVGAGI, both from the germline V gene (reference sequence). The germline V end is reduced by 5 bases and the J end by 5 bases; junction bases left unmatched: 8. Participants in the prospective study were enrolled through a virtual design, were aged roughly 18 to 100 years, and lived in under 25 United States geographic areas. Cohort assignment in the prospective study relied on participant-reported clinical history from a screening survey and a study questionnaire. Each participant in the prospective study had whole blood, serum and a nasopharyngeal or oropharyngeal swab collected by mobile phlebotomists. Prospective study participants could optionally give additional blood draws and questionnaires over an approximately 2-month period. Blood samples from the prospective study were shipped frozen or at room temperature prior to DNA extraction.

The paper's findings and limits, for the study overall: The amount of clinical and demographic metadata varied by source and participant and was provided uncurated.

The immunoSEQ Assay, a bias-controlled multiplex PCR, was used to amplify TCRbeta CDR3 regions from genomic DNA. For the original study's pipeline: The number of nucleated cells in each sample was estimated from the amplification of reference gene primers within the assay. Sequence reads were collapsed and filtered to measure the absolute abundance of every unique TCRbeta CDR3 rearrangement. For each sample, productive Simpson clonality was calculated by taking the square root of Simpson's diversity index across productive rearrangements. In its TCRdb copy, this immuneACCESS table keeps in-frame sequences only and misses some clones. Where compared with another copy, unresolved V genes explain less than half of these, and the others have no known cause. That table supplies the V and J calls and clone size; D and trimming were determined from the DNA. The sample contains 150,000 or so clones, over 75% of them found a single time. About 5.3% of the sample is held by the ten biggest clonotypes.

Notes on this clone: Its antigen is unknown. No base-level quality is on record; no much larger clone is a single base apart.

The clonotype comes from a woman in her thirties or forties with acute COVID-19. In this chain, TRBV6-6 is recombined with TRBJ2-2; a stretch of 13 junction bases matches TRBD2. Sequenced input: PBMCs or T cells enriched from blood (not recorded which). The DNA sequence is as follows: TGTGCCAGCAGTCCCGGGACTAGCGGGACCAAAACCGGGGAGCTGTTTTTT. It codes for CASSPGTSGTKTGELFF.